This TCR beta chain was captured in a study of technical replicates of blood from a handful of donors. The CDR3 contains 17 residues. Some clones are missing from TCRdb's copy, which holds only in-frame ones; the method was immunoSEQ multiplex PCR. This repertoire shows 62,000 or so clones, more than 85% found once; its top ten account for approximately 5%. The V gene is TRBV21-1, the J gene TRBJ2-7; the table assigns TRBD1, which was not confirmed against the DNA. TRBV21-1 is a pseudogene locus. This clonotype was obtained from a human donor in good health. Some clones in this sample may be carry-over from other donors' samples. The sample comprised PBMCs. For the CDR3, the DNA is TGTGCCAGCAGCACACGTTTGAGGACAGGGTTCTCCTACGAGCAGTACTTC. This gives the protein CASSTRLRTGFSYEQYF.